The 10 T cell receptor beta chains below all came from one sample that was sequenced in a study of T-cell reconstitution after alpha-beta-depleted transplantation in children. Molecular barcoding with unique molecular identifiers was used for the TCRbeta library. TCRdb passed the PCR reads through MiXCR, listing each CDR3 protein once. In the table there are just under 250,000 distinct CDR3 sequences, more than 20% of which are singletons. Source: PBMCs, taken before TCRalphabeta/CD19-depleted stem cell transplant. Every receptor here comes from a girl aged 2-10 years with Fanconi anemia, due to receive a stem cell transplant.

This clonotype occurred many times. Here the CDR3 DNA reads TGCAGTGCTAGTAGGGGGTCGGGGTACTCTGGAAACACCATATATTTT. Amino acids: CSASRGSGYSGNTIYF. V gene TRBV20-1 combines with J gene TRBJ1-3; D is perhaps TRBD1 (6 bases). The CDR3 runs to 16 residues. Germline CDR1 is DFQATT and CDR2 is SNEGSKA (reference sequence). Between the trimmed V and J ends, which lost 3 bases and 0 bases, there was a span of 15 bases.

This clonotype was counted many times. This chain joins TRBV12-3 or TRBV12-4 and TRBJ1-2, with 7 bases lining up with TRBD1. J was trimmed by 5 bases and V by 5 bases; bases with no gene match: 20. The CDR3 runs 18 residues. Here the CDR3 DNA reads TGTGCCAGCAGTCCCCATGTTAAGACAGGGCCACTCAATTATGGCTACACCTTC. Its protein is CASSPHVKTGPLNYGYTF.

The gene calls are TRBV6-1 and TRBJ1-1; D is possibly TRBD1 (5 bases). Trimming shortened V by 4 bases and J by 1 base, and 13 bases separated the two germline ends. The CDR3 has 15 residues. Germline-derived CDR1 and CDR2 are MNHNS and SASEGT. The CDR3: CASSVGRGRNTEAFF. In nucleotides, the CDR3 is TGTGCCAGCAGTGTCGGAAGGGGACGGAACACTGAAGCTTTCTTT.

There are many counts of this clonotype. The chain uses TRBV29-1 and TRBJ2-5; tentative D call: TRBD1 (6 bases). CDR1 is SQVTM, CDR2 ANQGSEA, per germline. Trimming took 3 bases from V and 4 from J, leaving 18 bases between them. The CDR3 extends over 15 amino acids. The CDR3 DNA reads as TGCAGCGTTGAGGACCTGGAGACAGGTGGAGAGACCCAGTACTTC. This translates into CSVEDLETGGETQYF.

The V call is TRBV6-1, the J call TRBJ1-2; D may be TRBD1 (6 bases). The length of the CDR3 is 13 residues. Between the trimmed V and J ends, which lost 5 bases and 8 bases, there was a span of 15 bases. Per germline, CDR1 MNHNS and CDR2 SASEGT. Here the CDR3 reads CASSPTGIGGYTF. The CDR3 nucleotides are TGTGCCAGCAGTCCCACAGGGATTGGGGGCTACACCTTC.

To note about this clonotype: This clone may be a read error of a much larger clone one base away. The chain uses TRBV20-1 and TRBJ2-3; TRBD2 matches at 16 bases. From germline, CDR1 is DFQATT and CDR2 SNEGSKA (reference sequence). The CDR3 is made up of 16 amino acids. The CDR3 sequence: CCARGLAGGRGDTQYF. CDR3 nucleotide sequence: TGCTGTGCTAGGGGACTAGCGGGGGGGCGTGGAGATACGCAGTATTTT.

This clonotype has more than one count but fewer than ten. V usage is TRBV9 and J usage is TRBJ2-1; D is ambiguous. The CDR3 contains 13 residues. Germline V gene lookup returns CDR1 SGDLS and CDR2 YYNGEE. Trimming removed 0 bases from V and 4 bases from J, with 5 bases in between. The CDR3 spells CASSVVGYNEQFF. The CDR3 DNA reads TGTGCCAGCAGCGTAGTGGGATACAATGAGCAGTTCTTC.

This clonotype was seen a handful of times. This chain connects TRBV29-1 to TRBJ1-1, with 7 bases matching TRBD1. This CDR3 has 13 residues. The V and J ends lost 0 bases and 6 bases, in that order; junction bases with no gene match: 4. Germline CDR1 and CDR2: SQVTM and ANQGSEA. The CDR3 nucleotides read TGCAGCGTTGAAGATAAGGGGGCACCTGAAGCTTTCTTT. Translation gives CSVEDKGAPEAFF.

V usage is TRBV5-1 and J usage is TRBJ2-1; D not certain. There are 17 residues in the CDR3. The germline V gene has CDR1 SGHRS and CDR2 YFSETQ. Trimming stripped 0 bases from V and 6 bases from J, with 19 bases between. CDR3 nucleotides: TGCGCCAGCAGCTTGGTGATTGGTAGGAGTTGGGGCAATGAGCAGTTCTTC. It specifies CASSLVIGRSWGNEQFF.

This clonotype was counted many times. CDR3 bases: TGCAGCGTGATACAGGGCTGGACTGAAGCTTTCTTT. It is translated as CSVIQGWTEAFF. V usage is TRBV29-1 and J usage is TRBJ1-1; TRBD1 might be the D (6 bases). The germline V gene has CDR1 SQVTM and CDR2 ANQGSEA. CDR3 length equals 12 residues. The V and J ends lost 6 bases and 5 bases respectively, with 13 bases between them.